Listed here are 11 T cell receptor beta chains from one sample, sequenced in a study of OX40 agonist ivuxolimab in advanced cancers. Sequencing was performed with immunoSEQ multiplex PCR; in TCRdb, only in-frame clones are kept and a portion is missing. The sample includes 53,000 or so clones, 60% to 80% of them seen just once. The input for sequencing was CD4+ or CD8+ T cells sorted from blood, taken in a trial of the OX40 agonist ivuxolimab. These receptors were obtained from an adult with an advanced solid tumor such as melanoma, head and neck, liver or kidney cancer.

The chain links TRBV7-2 to TRBJ2-5, with 8 nucleotides matching TRBD1. V was pared by 5 bases and J by 4 bases, with 6 bases of the junction left unmatched. Germline V gene lookup returns CDR1 SGHTA and CDR2 FQGNSA. The CDR3 loop spans 14 amino acids. CDR3 sequence (DNA): TGTGCCAGCAGCGGAGGACAGGGCCTAGAGACCCAGTACTTC. This encodes CASSGGQGLETQYF.

The chain couples TRBV30 to TRBJ1-5, with a possible D match to TRBD1 (5 bases). The CDR3 has 14 amino acids. V was shortened by 2 bases and J by 4 bases, with 12 bases between the two germline ends. CDR1 and CDR2 (germline): GTSNPN, SVGIG (reference sequence). The CDR3 here is CAWSSQGTNQPQHF. The DNA for the CDR3 is TGTGCCTGGAGTTCGCAGGGAACTAATCAGCCCCAGCATTTT.

The chain links TRBV11-2 to TRBJ2-7; TRBD2 aligns across 9 bases. The CDR3 totals 16 residues. Germline V gives CDR1 SGHAT, CDR2 FQNNGV. After removal of 0 bases from V and 1 base from J, the junction contained 4 bases not matched to a gene. The CDR3 sequence: CASSLDLAGLSYEQYF. CDR3 sequence (DNA): TGTGCCAGCAGCTTAGACCTAGCGGGGCTATCCTACGAGCAGTACTTC.

This chain uses TRBV5-4 with TRBJ2-7; D is unresolved. V was pared by 4 bases and J by 4 bases, with 9 bases between. The CDR3 sequence is 12 residues long. Germline V gene lookup returns CDR1 SGHNT and CDR2 YYREEE (reference sequence). CDR3 sequence (DNA): TGTGCCAGCAGCCAAGCCGGGTACGAGCAGTACTTC. Translation: CASSQAGYEQYF. Looking up the rest from reference TRBV5-4 and TRBJ2-7 gives the full variable domain: ETGVTQSPTHLIKTRGQQVTLRCSSQSGHNTVSWYQQALGQGPQFIFQYYREEENGRGNFPPRFSGLQFPNYSSELNVNALELDDSALYLCASSQAGYEQYFGPGTRLTVT.

The V call is TRBV27, the J call TRBJ1-2; TRBD1 matches 12 bases. Looked up from germline, CDR1 is MNHEY and CDR2 is SMNVEV (reference sequence). The J segment lost 6 bases and the V segment lost 5 bases, leaving 4 bases of the junction unmatched. The CDR3 contains 14 residues. CDR3 bases: TGTGCCAGCAGTCCGGGACAGGGGGCTGATGGCTACACCTTC. It translates to CASSPGQGADGYTF.

This chain links TRBV6-1 with TRBJ2-1; D might be TRBD2 (6 bases). Germline V CDR1 and CDR2: MNHNS, SASEGT. The V and J ends lost 6 bases and 9 bases respectively, with 15 bases between them. The CDR3 is made up of 13 amino acids. CDR3 region: CASRGASVGEQFF. CDR3 in DNA: TGTGCCAGCAGGGGAGCTAGCGTCGGTGAGCAGTTCTTC.

This chain uses TRBV10-3 with TRBJ1-2; 11 positions agree with TRBD1. Per germline, CDR1 ENHRY and CDR2 SYGVKD. CDR3 length equals 15 residues. Unmatched junction bases numbered 7, after V lost 7 bases and J lost 3 bases. DNA for the CDR3: TGTGCCATCACCCCGGGACAGGGGGATTACTATGGCTACACCTTC. Its translation: CAITPGQGDYYGYTF.

This sequence joins TRBV7-2 and TRBJ1-5; 7 nucleotides agree with TRBD1. Germline loops: CDR1 SGHTA, CDR2 FQGNSA. This CDR3 is 14 amino acids long. The J segment lost 6 bases and the V segment lost 4 bases, leaving 6 bases of the junction unmatched. The CDR3 coding sequence is TGTGCCAGCAGCTCGGGACAGTACGGTCAGCCCCAGCATTTT. This sequence encodes CASSSGQYGQPQHF.

The rearrangement uses TRBV28 and TRBJ2-7; D perhaps matches TRBD2 (5 bases). CDR1 is MDHEN and CDR2 is SYDVKM in the germline V gene. The CDR3 runs to 14 residues. The germline V and J ends were trimmed by 6 bases and 2 bases, with 14 bases remaining between them. CDR3: CASRGASSTYEQYF. Written as DNA, the CDR3 is TGTGCCAGCAGGGGAGCTAGTTCCACCTACGAGCAGTACTTC.

The CDR3 nucleotides read TGCGCCAGCAGCTTTAGGGGTGAGGACTACGAGCAGTACTTC. Amino acid sequence: CASSFRGEDYEQYF. The chain couples TRBV5-1 to TRBJ2-7, with a tentative D call TRBD1 (5 bases). The CDR3 spans 14 residues. V was trimmed by 2 bases and J by 3 bases, leaving 12 bases between them. Germline CDR1 is SGHRS and CDR2 is YFSETQ.

This clone showed up just a few times. This chain joins TRBV30 and TRBJ2-1; 11 nucleotides agree with TRBD2. CDR1 is GTSNPN and CDR2 is SVGIG in the germline V gene (reference sequence). Losses at the gene ends were 1 base for V and 4 bases for J; bases not matched to a gene: 9. This CDR3 is 17 amino acids long. This CDR3 is CAWSAGTLAGGYNEQFF. CDR3 DNA: TGTGCCTGGAGTGCGGGGACCCTAGCGGGAGGTTACAATGAGCAGTTCTTC.